This TCR beta chain was identified in a study of T-cell memory formation after mild COVID-19. Study details: Most TCR clusters belonged to a single donor. Broader study findings: There was no confirmation that second-wave clones peaking on day 37 were SARS-CoV-2 specific. Contracting CD4+ clones lay largely in CM and EM, with CD8+ ones residing in EMRA.

A note on this clonotype: What it binds is not known.

Sample barcodes and UMIs were carried by the TCR alpha and TCR beta cDNA libraries that 5'RACE generated with constant-segment primers. In TCRdb, the 5' RACE reads were re-called with MiXCR into one record per CDR3 protein. The sample has roughly 180,000 distinct CDR3 sequences, approximately 17% seen once. V was cut by 4 bases and J by 7 bases, with 14 bases left in between. Germline V CDR1 and CDR2: SQVTM, ANQGSEA. The CDR3 is 13 residues long. Material: PBMCs or a T cell subset sorted from them (not recorded which). The clonotype comes from a man aged 18 to 29 who had mild COVID-19 (a few samples of this study predate the infection). Cell type and time point are not known. The rearrangement links TRBV29-1 to TRBJ1-5; TRBD1 might be the D (5 bases). The CDR3, as DNA: TGCAGCGTTGGTTTGGGAAGGGGACAGCCCCAGCATTTT. Residues: CSVGLGRGQPQHF.